The 24 T cell receptor beta chains presented below share a single source sample, sequenced in a study of response to subunit inactivated influenza vaccine. MiXCR was run by TCRdb on the RT-PCR reads, yielding one entry per CDR3 protein. The sample records approximately 500,000 distinct CDR3 sequences, around 15% being singletons. Sequencing used PBMCs from blood, obtained roughly 12 days after vaccination. These receptors came from a man aged 50 to 60 who received an inactivated influenza vaccine.

The chain combines TRBV7-6 with TRBJ2-7, with D maybe TRBD2 (5 bases). The V and J ends lost 5 bases and 0 bases respectively, with 14 bases between them. The CDR3 is 15 amino acids. Germline V gives CDR1 SGHVS, CDR2 FNYEAQ. For the CDR3, the DNA is TGTGCCAGCAGCCTCGACGCGCGGGTCTCCTACGAGCAGTACTTC. It codes for CASSLDARVSYEQYF.

The V gene is TRBV7-8, the J gene TRBJ1-1, with 10 positions matching TRBD1. From germline, CDR1 is SGHVS and CDR2 FQNEAQ. The CDR3 extends over 16 amino acids. The ends lost 5 bases at V and 0 bases at J; junction bases unmatched: 6. CDR3 nucleotides: TGTGCCAGCAGCCAAGGGACAGGGGTTGTGAACACTGAAGCTTTCTTT. Encoded protein: CASSQGTGVVNTEAFF.

This clonotype was picked up a small number of times. V and J are TRBV4-2 and TRBJ2-7, with TRBD2 matching over 12 bases. J lost 5 bases, V lost 1 base, and 3 bases had no gene match. The V gene's germline CDR1 is LGHNA and CDR2 YNFKEQ. The CDR3 runs 15 residues. Here the CDR3 reads CASSQGLAGVDEQYF. CDR3 DNA: TGTGCCAGCAGCCAAGGACTAGCGGGAGTCGACGAGCAGTACTTC.

Points on this clonotype: Its ends do not fully match the called genes, so a read error is possible. V is TRBV7-8 and J is TRBJ2-1; possibly TRBD2 for D (6 bases). Germline lookup yields CDR1 SGHVS and CDR2 FQNEAQ. CDR3 length: 13 amino acids. CDR3 region: CASSPTPGDPSVF. For the CDR3, the DNA is TGTGCCAGCAGCCCTACACCGGGAGACCCGTCGGTCTTC.

This chain connects TRBV15 to TRBJ2-1, with D tentatively TRBD2 (5 bases). The V gene's germline CDR1 is LNHNV and CDR2 YYDKDF (reference sequence). The CDR3 is 15 residues long. Trimming pared 1 base from V and 1 base from J, leaving 8 bases between. CDR3 DNA sequence: TGTGCCACCAGCAGAGGCAGCGGTTCCTACAATGAGCAGTTCTTC. Its translation is CATSRGSGSYNEQFF.

As DNA, the CDR3 is TGCAGTGCTAGAGAGGTTGGGGCAGATACGCAGTATTTT. It codes for CSAREVGADTQYF. The rearrangement links TRBV20-1 to TRBJ2-3; D remains unclear. The length of the CDR3 is 13 residues. V lost 0 bases, J lost 4 bases, and 8 bases lay in between. Germline assignment: CDR1 DFQATT and CDR2 SNEGSKA (reference sequence).

There are a few counts of this clonotype. The V call is TRBV6-5, the J call TRBJ2-5, with no clear D. Germline CDR1 MNHEY, CDR2 SVGAGI. V gave up 3 bases and J gave up 5 bases, with 13 bases separating them. CDR3 length: 14 residues. CDR3 nucleotides: TGTGCCAGCAGTTATAGGTGGTTGGAGGAGACCCAGTACTTC. It codes for CASSYRWLEETQYF.

There are many counts of this clonotype. The chain recombines TRBV24-1 with TRBJ2-3; TRBD1 might be the D (5 bases). There are 17 residues in the CDR3. V lost 8 bases and J 0 bases, leaving 20 bases between the germline ends. Germline CDR1 and CDR2: KGHDR and SFDVKD. CDR3 protein: CATTPYPDRASTDTQYF. CDR3 nucleotides: TGTGCCACCACCCCTTATCCCGACAGAGCCAGCACAGATACGCAGTATTTT.

This clonotype has just a few counts. V is TRBV12-3 or TRBV12-4 and J is TRBJ1-2; TRBD1 matches 7 bases. The V segment lost 7 bases and the J segment 4 bases; nucleotides outside the gene matches: 6. The CDR3 sequence is 13 residues long. As DNA, the CDR3 is TGTGCCAGCACCACCGGGACAGTCTATGGCTACACCTTC. Protein product: CASTTGTVYGYTF.

The gene calls are TRBV4-2 and TRBJ2-3, with 9 nucleotides matching TRBD2. The CDR3 length is 18 residues. From germline, CDR1 is LGHNA and CDR2 YNFKEQ. V shed 3 bases, J shed 0 bases, and the junction held 10 bases outside the gene matches. CDR3 region: CASSQSLAGRYSTDTQYF. As DNA, the CDR3 is TGTGCCAGCAGCCAGTCCCTAGCGGGGAGATATAGCACAGATACGCAGTATTTT.

This clonotype was counted many times. The chain joins TRBV20-1 to TRBJ2-3; 11 bases are shared with TRBD2. Losses at the gene ends were 0 bases for V and 1 base for J; bases not matched to a gene: 3. CDR1 DFQATT and CDR2 SNEGSKA come from the germline V gene (reference sequence). The CDR3 is 16 residues long. The DNA for the CDR3 is TGCAGTGCTAGAGATTGGACTAGCGGGCGCACAGATACGCAGTATTTT. Translated, it gives CSARDWTSGRTDTQYF.

Only a few counts were recorded for this clonotype. The rearrangement links TRBV20-1 to TRBJ2-1; 11 bases map to TRBD2. Trimming removed 6 bases from V and 1 base from J; junction bases left unmatched: 5. Germline-derived CDR1 and CDR2 are DFQATT and SNEGSKA (reference sequence). The CDR3 contains 15 residues. The CDR3 sequence is CSAGGTSGSYNEQFF. DNA of the CDR3: TGCAGTGCCGGAGGGACTAGCGGATCCTACAATGAGCAGTTCTTC.

This clonotype occurred a few times. The CDR3 coding sequence is TGTGCCAGCAGCGCTATCAACGGAAACACCATATATTTT. Translated: CASSAINGNTIYF. The chain employs TRBV5-6 and TRBJ1-3; D unresolved. The CDR3 is made up of 13 amino acids. In germline, CDR1 is SGHDT, CDR2 YYEEEE. V dropped 4 bases and J dropped 4 bases, with 9 bases sitting between them.

This chain links TRBV11-1 with TRBJ2-7; 8 positions agree with TRBD2. CDR3 size: 18 residues. Germline V lookup: CDR1 SGHAT, CDR2 FQDESV (reference sequence). The V gene end was trimmed by 5 bases and the J gene end by 4 bases; junction bases not matched to a gene: 19. CDR3: CASSLPDRSGRRTYEQYF. The DNA of the CDR3 is TGTGCCAGCAGCCTCCCCGACCGAAGCGGGAGACGGACATACGAGCAGTACTTC.

This clonotype was recorded a few times. The chain recombines TRBV7-9 with TRBJ1-1; no clear D. Germline V gene data show CDR1 as SEHNR and CDR2 as FQNEAQ (reference sequence). The CDR3 spans 14 residues. Trimming pared 2 bases from V and 6 bases from J, leaving 13 bases between. The CDR3 reads CASSLSASGPEAFF. The CDR3, as DNA: TGTGCCAGCAGCTTATCGGCCAGTGGCCCTGAAGCTTTCTTT.

This clonotype was counted a single time. The J gene is TRBJ2-1, the V gene TRBV6-2 or TRBV6-3; 9 bases are shared with TRBD2. Germline-derived CDR1 and CDR2 are MNHEY and SVGEGT. The CDR3 consists of 15 residues. V shed 6 bases and J 7 bases; nucleotides not matched to a gene: 10. CDR3 sequence reads: CASSLAGLASNEQFF. The CDR3 DNA reads as TGTGCCAGCAGCCTGGCGGGACTAGCCTCGAATGAGCAGTTCTTC.

This clonotype was counted only a few times. The chain carries TRBV28 and TRBJ2-7, with 12 bases fitting TRBD2. Trimming removed 7 bases from V and 6 bases from J; junction bases left unmatched: 7. Germline V gives CDR1 MDHEN, CDR2 SYDVKM. This CDR3 contains 14 residues. The CDR3 here is CASMLTSGSSEQYF. DNA for the CDR3: TGTGCCAGCATGCTGACTAGCGGGAGCTCCGAGCAGTACTTC.

This clonotype was seen many times. The V and J genes are TRBV30 and TRBJ2-1; the match to TRBD2 covers 13 bases. CDR1 is GTSNPN, CDR2 SVGIG, per germline (reference sequence). This CDR3 comprises 17 residues. With V trimmed by 0 bases and J by 4 bases, 6 bases remained unmatched. The CDR3 DNA reads as TGTGCCTGGAGTGTAGGAGTACTAGCGGGGGGGTACAATGAGCAGTTCTTC. Its protein product is CAWSVGVLAGGYNEQFF.

The V and J genes are TRBV6-2 or TRBV6-3 and TRBJ2-7, with D hard to call. Trimming pared 4 bases from V and 5 bases from J, leaving 18 bases between. The germline gives CDR1 MNHEY, CDR2 SVGEGT. The CDR3 has 15 amino acids. Here the CDR3 DNA reads TGTGCCAGCAGTTCCAGACCCGGGCAGATCCACGAGCAGTACTTC. Its translation: CASSSRPGQIHEQYF.

The chain has TRBV6-5 and TRBJ1-4, with D unresolved. CDR1 is MNHEY and CDR2 is SVGAGI in the germline V gene. V gave up 2 bases and J gave up 8 bases, with 9 bases separating them. The CDR3 has 13 residues. CDR3: CASSYATPEKLFF. CDR3 bases: TGTGCCAGCAGTTACGCCACGCCCGAAAAACTGTTTTTT.

Of note for this clonotype: A read error is possible here, since a much larger clone lies one base away. This chain links TRBV9 with TRBJ1-2; D remains ambiguous. Germline V CDR1 and CDR2: SGDLS, YYNGEE. The CDR3 has 13 residues. Trimming removed 0 bases from V and 3 bases from J, with 6 bases in between. Here the CDR3 reads CASSVGNHYGYTF. The CDR3 bases are TGTGCCAGCAGCGTAGGGAATCACTATGGCTACACCTTC. Filled out from reference TRBV9 and TRBJ1-2, the complete variable domain reads DSGVTQTPKHLITATGQRVTLRCSPRSGDLSVYWYQQSLDQGLQFLIQYYNGEERAKGNILERFSAQQFPDLHSELNLSSLELGDSALYFCASSVGNHYGYTFGSGTRLTVV.

This clonotype has more than one count but fewer than ten. J is TRBJ2-4 and V is TRBV20-1, with 8 bases identical to TRBD2. V gave up 3 bases and J gave up 2 bases; unmatched junction bases: 6. The CDR3 spans 15 residues. Germline V CDR1 and CDR2: DFQATT, SNEGSKA (reference sequence). The CDR3, as DNA: TGCAGTGCTAGCCGGGGGGGGTTCACCAAAAACATTCAGTACTTC. Translating it yields CSASRGGFTKNIQYF.

This clonotype was counted between two and nine times. The chain joins TRBV7-3 to TRBJ2-3; D possibly uses TRBD1 or TRBD2 (5 bases each). Trimming pared 5 bases from V and 2 bases from J, leaving 20 bases between. This CDR3 has 17 amino acids. Germline V gene sequence: CDR1 SGHTA, CDR2 FQGTGA. The CDR3 DNA is TGTGCCAGCAGCGCCCAGGGACCACGGGCGTACACAGATACGCAGTATTTT. This sequence encodes CASSAQGPRAYTDTQYF.

This sequence joins TRBV6-2 or TRBV6-3 and TRBJ2-5; D might be TRBD2 (6 bases). V shed 8 bases and J shed 2 bases, with 15 bases lying between them. The CDR3 has 14 amino acids. Per germline, CDR1 MNHEY and CDR2 SVGEGT. Here the CDR3 DNA reads TGTGCCAGCGGCTACCTTGGGGGGCAAGAGACCCAGTACTTC. Protein product: CASGYLGGQETQYF.